The 5 T cell receptor beta chains in this list originate from one sample, sequenced in a study of OX40 agonist ivuxolimab in advanced cancers. Repertoires were generated with immunoSEQ multiplex PCR, while TCRdb's copy carries only in-frame clones and drops some. The repertoire has under 85,000 clones, around 88% of them found once; the top ten carry around 0.5%. The starting material was CD4+ or CD8+ T cells sorted from blood, obtained in a trial of the OX40 agonist ivuxolimab. These receptors all come from an adult with an advanced solid tumor such as melanoma, head and neck, liver or kidney cancer.

The chain combines TRBV11-2 with TRBJ2-1; 8 bases are shared with TRBD2. This CDR3 region has 15 residues. J lost 8 bases, V lost 6 bases, and 12 bases had no gene match. Germline-derived CDR1 and CDR2 are SGHAT and FQNNGV. In nucleotides, the CDR3 is TGTGCCAGCAGACAGCTAGCGGGCCCTTGGGATGAGCAGTTCTTC. Protein: CASRQLAGPWDEQFF.

The V and J genes are TRBV15 and TRBJ1-6, with TRBD1 as a possible D gene (6 bases). The CDR3 runs 15 residues. CDR1 is LNHNV and CDR2 is YYDKDF in the germline V gene (reference sequence). The V gene lost 1 base and the J gene lost 9 bases, with 13 bases spanning the gap. The CDR3 DNA is TGTGCCACCAGCAGAGGATCAGGGGTGGCTTCACCCCTCCACTTT. It translates to CATSRGSGVASPLHF.

The rearrangement links TRBV18 to TRBJ2-6; D ambiguous. The CDR3 totals 16 residues. Germline V CDR1 and CDR2: KGHSH, LQKENI. V shed 3 bases and J shed 2 bases, with 11 bases lying between them. CDR3 protein: CASSPTANTGANVLTF. In nucleotides, the CDR3 is TGTGCCAGCTCACCCACGGCCAATACTGGGGCCAACGTCCTGACTTTC.

The J gene is TRBJ1-5, the V gene TRBV5-8, with 8 bases lining up with TRBD1. V shed 7 bases, J shed 3 bases, and the junction held 6 bases outside the gene matches. CDR3 length: 14 residues. CDR1 SGHTS and CDR2 YDEGEE come from the germline V gene. CDR3 loop: CASRDRRVNQPQHF. The CDR3 DNA follows: TGTGCCAGCCGGGACAGGAGGGTCAATCAGCCCCAGCATTTT.

The chain uses TRBV5-5 and TRBJ2-7; 11 bases map to TRBD1. The trim removed 4 bases at V and 5 bases at J, leaving 5 bases unmatched. The germline CDR1 and CDR2 sequences are SGHKS and YYEKEE (reference sequence). The CDR3 spans 14 residues. CDR3 residues: CASSRTGGIDEQYF. In nucleotides, the CDR3 is TGTGCCAGCAGCCGGACAGGGGGCATCGACGAGCAGTACTTC.